The present T cell receptor beta chain was sequenced within a study of cytomegalovirus exposure and HLA in healthy donors. The PCR employed 60 Vbeta primers together with 13 Jbeta primers. TCRdb's copy holds only in-frame clones and misses some; the assay was immunoSEQ multiplex PCR. The repertoire includes approximately 150,000 clones, 70% to 90% of them detected once, and roughly 7.5% sits in the top ten. The V segment lost 4 bases and the J segment 7 bases; nucleotides outside the gene matches: 8. Germline CDR1 SGHNT, CDR2 YYREEE (reference sequence). This CDR3 spans 15 amino acids. Sequencing was done on a sample of PBMCs. The V and J genes are TRBV5-4 and TRBJ1-6; 7 nucleotides agree with TRBD1. The sequence came from a woman aged 30 to 39 in good health and CMV-seropositive. In DNA, the CDR3 is TGTGCCAGCAGCCGACGGGAGGGGGCCAATTCACCCCTCCACTTT. Its translation: CASSRREGANSPLHF.